The next 9 T cell receptor beta chains were all read from a single sample in a study of blood T cell repertoires in COVID-19. Using immunoSEQ multiplex PCR, the repertoire was profiled, and TCRdb retains in-frame clones only, with some absent. The table shows some 57,000 clones, with 90% occurring only once. Material for sequencing was peripheral blood. The receptors derive from a man between 60 and 70 years old with active COVID-19.

V usage is TRBV3-1 (or the pseudogene TRBV3-2) and J usage is TRBJ2-5; the match to TRBD2 covers 11 bases. From germline, CDR1 is LGHDT and CDR2 YNNKEL (reference sequence). V shed 0 bases, J shed 7 bases, and the junction held 7 bases outside the gene matches. This CDR3 region has 16 residues. The CDR3 sequence: CASSQDASGGPRTQYF. CDR3 bases: TGTGCCAGCAGCCAAGATGCTAGCGGGGGGCCCCGGACCCAGTACTTC.

The V call is TRBV6-2 or TRBV6-3, the J call TRBJ2-5, with 12 bases lining up with TRBD2. The CDR3 covers 16 residues. The V and J ends lost 0 bases and 4 bases, in that order; junction bases with no gene match: 3. Per the germline V gene, CDR1 is MNHEY and CDR2 is SVGEGT. CDR3 DNA: TGTGCCAGCAGTTACTCTGGACTAGCGGGGTCAGAGACCCAGTACTTC. Its protein product is CASSYSGLAGSETQYF.

V and J are TRBV7-2 and TRBJ1-2; TRBD1 aligns across 7 bases. The CDR3 runs to 14 residues. Trimming took 5 bases from V and 8 from J; bases not matched to a gene: 11. In germline, CDR1 is SGHTA, CDR2 FQGNSA. The CDR3 coding sequence is TGTGCCAGCAGCCCCGTTACAGGGGAGAGCGGCTACACCTTC. The encoded protein is CASSPVTGESGYTF.

This sequence joins TRBV5-7 and TRBJ2-1, with a possible D match to TRBD2 (5 bases). TRBV5-7 qualifies as an ORF whose function is uncertain. The CDR3 is made up of 18 amino acids. V lost 2 bases, J lost 3 bases, and 21 bases lay in between. The CDR3 DNA reads as TGTGCCAGCAGCTTAGGGCCCAAGGACTGGCCCCACTACAATGAGCAGTTCTTC. Its translation is CASSLGPKDWPHYNEQFF.

The J gene is TRBJ2-3, the V gene TRBV28; TRBD2 might be the D (6 bases). V shed 5 bases and J shed 12 bases, with 9 bases lying between them. This CDR3 has 10 amino acids. The germline gives CDR1 MDHEN, CDR2 SYDVKM. In nucleotides, the CDR3 is TGTGCCAGCAGTCGCGGGACTCAGTATTTT. Its protein product is CASSRGTQYF.

This rearrangement joins TRBV2 to TRBJ1-1, with TRBD1 as a possible D gene (6 bases). Trimming cost V 7 bases and J 5 bases, with 8 bases left between them. This CDR3 comprises 11 residues. Germline CDR1 SNHLY, CDR2 FYNNEI. The CDR3 region has the DNA TGTGCCAGCAAAGGGGGAACTGAAGCTTTCTTT. It is translated as CASKGGTEAFF.

The chain carries TRBV5-4 and TRBJ2-2; D is perhaps TRBD2 (6 bases). This CDR3 spans 15 amino acids. V lost 0 bases to trimming and J lost 3 bases, with 9 bases between them. CDR1 and CDR2 from the germline V gene are SGHNT and YYREEE (reference sequence). CDR3 loop: CASSLAGSYTGELFF. The DNA for the CDR3 is TGTGCCAGCAGCTTGGCCGGGAGTTACACCGGGGAGCTGTTTTTT.

The chain has TRBV11-2 and TRBJ2-1; 7 positions agree with TRBD2. The CDR3 has 18 residues. After removal of 1 base from V and 7 bases from J, the junction contained 16 bases not matched to a gene. Germline V lookup: CDR1 SGHAT, CDR2 FQNNGV. The DNA of the CDR3 is TGTGCCAGCAGCTTAGTTCTTTCCGCTACCGGGAGGAGGAATGAGCAGTTCTTC. Translating it yields CASSLVLSATGRRNEQFF.

The rearrangement uses TRBV27 and TRBJ1-2; maybe TRBD1 (5 bases). Trimming took off 2 bases at V and 7 bases at J, with 11 bases between the two ends. From germline, CDR1 is MNHEY and CDR2 SMNVEV (reference sequence). The CDR3 spans 13 residues. This CDR3 reads CASSLNRMTGYTF. CDR3 DNA: TGTGCCAGCAGTTTAAACAGGATGACTGGCTACACCTTC.